This is a list of T cell receptor beta chains from one sample in a study of cytomegalovirus exposure and HLA in healthy donors. The repertoire was sequenced with immunoSEQ multiplex PCR; TCRdb's copy has only in-frame clones and lacks some. The table records 150,000 or so clones, roughly 74% of them present only once. The specimen sequenced was PBMCs. The receptors were sampled from a man aged 18 to 29 in good health and CMV-seropositive. The CDR3 runs from the conserved cysteine through the conserved F or W. Fields, in order: V gene, D gene, J gene, clone size, CDR3 DNA, CDR3 protein. A D gene is named only where the DNA matches it firmly. The size of a clone is reported for some rows only, either as once, few or many, or as a class for expanded clones.

TRBV30	-	TRBJ1-2	-	TGTGCCTGGAGTTCAGGGGAACGGGGCTACACCTTC	CAWSSGERGYTF
TRBV6-1	TRBD1	TRBJ1-1	-	TGTGCCAGCCCGTTGACAGGGGCAAAAACTGAAGCTTTCTTT	CASPLTGAKTEAFF
TRBV5-4	TRBD1	TRBJ1-2	-	TGTGCCAGCAGCCTCCTCTTAAAGGGGGCTCGGGGCTACACCTTC	CASSLLLKGARGYTF
TRBV5-1	-	TRBJ2-7	few	TGCGCCAGCAGCTCCTCGACTAGTGTCAGGGAGCAGTACTTC	CASSSSTSVREQYF
TRBV27	TRBD1	TRBJ2-3	-	TGTGCCAGCAGCCAGGGGACAGGCCTTGGGGATACGCAGTATTTT	CASSQGTGLGDTQYF
TRBV5-1	TRBD2	TRBJ2-7	-	TGCGCCAGCAGCCCGACACCGCGGGAGGGCCCGTGGGAGCAGTACTTC	CASSPTPREGPWEQYF
TRBV28	-	TRBJ2-7	-	TGTGCCAGCAGTTTATTGACTACAGCGAGATTTTACGAGCAGTACTTC	CASSLLTTARFYEQYF
TRBV6-1	-	TRBJ1-1	-	TGTGCCAGCAGTGGAACAGGGTCTCGAGCTTTCTTT	CASSGTGSRAFF
TRBV7-9	-	TRBJ1-2	-	TGTGCCAGCAGCTTATCCCTCCAGGGGTGGGATAGCTACACCTTC	CASSLSLQGWDSYTF
TRBV2	-	TRBJ1-5	-	TGTGCCAGCAGTGAAAGAGGGCAGGGCAATCAGCCCCAGCATTTT	CASSERGQGNQPQHF
TRBV5-4	TRBD2	TRBJ2-3	-	TGTGCCAGCAGCTCCGTAGCGGGAAAAGGACGAGATACGCAGTATTTT	CASSSVAGKGRDTQYF
TRBV7-6	TRBD2	TRBJ2-2	-	TGTGCCAGCGGGCGAGCGGGAGGAACCGGGGAGCTGTTTTTT	CASGRAGGTGELFF
TRBV7-2	-	TRBJ2-3	-	TGTGCCAGCAGCTCTATAGGAGGGGGCACAGATACGCAGTATTTT	CASSSIGGGTDTQYF
TRBV27	TRBD2	TRBJ2-7	-	TGTGCCAGCAGGGGGCTAGCGGGAGGATTATACGAGCAGTACTTC	CASRGLAGGLYEQYF
TRBV7-2	TRBD2	TRBJ2-5	-	TGTGCCAGCAGCCTGGTAGCGGGAGGGGGCGAGACCCAGTACTTC	CASSLVAGGGETQYF
TRBV6-5	-	TRBJ2-3	-	TGTGCCAGCAGCTACGACTCTTCTAGCACAGATACGCAGTACTTT	CASSYDSSSTDTQYF
TRBV2	-	TRBJ2-7	-	TGTGCCAGCAGGCCCGAGTCCTACGAGCAGTACTTC	CASRPESYEQYF
TRBV9	TRBD2	TRBJ2-7	-	TGTGCCAGCAGCGCCACTAGCGGAACCTACGAGCAGTACTTC	CASSATSGTYEQYF
TRBV19	-	TRBJ2-2	-	TGTGCCAGTAGTGGGGGGACCCTCCGGAAGCTGTTTTTT	CASSGGTLRKLFF
TRBV10-3	-	TRBJ2-5	-	TGTGCCATCAGTGGTGATAGACAAGAGACCCAGTACTTC	CAISGDRQETQYF
TRBV11-2	-	TRBJ1-1	-	TGTGCCAGCAGCTACAACCACGGGGGGAAAGCTTTCTTT	CASSYNHGGKAFF
TRBV18	TRBD2	TRBJ2-1	-	TGTGCCAGCTCCTGGGGGACTAGCGGTTACAATGAGCAGTTCTTC	CASSWGTSGYNEQFF
TRBV19	TRBD1	TRBJ1-1	-	TGTGCCAGTATAAGCAGGGGGAAACGTAGCGGACGAGGAGAAGCTTTCTTT	CASISRGKRSGRGEAFF
TRBV2	TRBD1	TRBJ2-7	-	TGTGCCAGCAGTCGGGAAACAGGGGGCAACTACGAGCAGTACTTC	CASSRETGGNYEQYF
TRBV19	-	TRBJ2-2	-	TGTGCCAGTAGTAAGGCAGGCCGGGAGCTGTTTTTT	CASSKAGRELFF
TRBV28	-	TRBJ2-7	-	TGTGCCAGCAGAGTAAGTAATTTGAGACATGAATACGAGCAGTACTTC	CASRVSNLRHEYEQYF
TRBV19	-	TRBJ1-1	-	TGTGCCAGTAGTATTCAGGGGTGGACTGAAGCTTTCTTT	CASSIQGWTEAFF
TRBV7-2	-	TRBJ2-7	few	TGTGCCAGCAGCTCCGCCACTTACGAGCAGTACTTC	CASSSATYEQYF
TRBV7-2	TRBD2	TRBJ2-3	-	TGTGCCAGCAGCTTTTTAGCGGGTCTACCAGATACGCAGTATTTT	CASSFLAGLPDTQYF
TRBV19	-	TRBJ1-4	-	TGTGCCAGTAGGTCAAGCGCCCAGGCGGGAGCAACTAATGAAAAACTGTTTTTT	CASRSSAQAGATNEKLFF
TRBV10-3	TRBD1	TRBJ2-7	-	TGTGCCATCAGTGAAAGGGACAGTATCTACGAGCAGTACTTC	CAISERDSIYEQYF
TRBV15	-	TRBJ2-2	-	TGTGCCACCAGCAGAGATCTTGCAGGGGCGCGAACCGGGGAGCTGTTTTTT	CATSRDLAGARTGELFF
TRBV6-6	-	TRBJ2-1	-	TGTGCCAGCAGCACGACTCAACTCTCCTACAATGAGCAGTTCTTC	CASSTTQLSYNEQFF
TRBV18	-	TRBJ1-2	-	TGTGCCAGCTCACCACAAAAAACAGGGAATGGCTACACCTTC	CASSPQKTGNGYTF